This is a list of T cell receptor beta chains from one sample in a study of T cells in Graves' hyperthyroidism and ophthalmopathy. TCRdb fed the multiplex PCR reads into MiXCR, producing one record per CDR3 protein. The sample consists of a few hundred thousand distinct CDR3 sequences, around 13% of them appearing once. Specimen: blood. Receptors were obtained from a middle-aged woman with Graves' ophthalmopathy. Both conserved end residues are part of each CDR3. The D gene is left open where the match is weak. Clone size appears in some rows only: once, few, many, or a class for an expanded clone.

J,D,V,size,CDR3,DNA
TRBJ2-1,-,TRBV11-3,many,CASSLGDLSSYNEQFF,TGTGCCAGCAGCTTAGGGGACTTAAGCTCCTACAATGAGCAGTTCTTC
TRBJ1-2,TRBD1,TRBV28,many,CASRGQGWYGYTF,TGTGCCAGCAGAGGACAGGGGTGGTATGGCTACACCTTC
TRBJ1-1,TRBD1,TRBV20-1,few,CSARQGSMNTEAFF,TGCAGTGCCCGACAGGGGAGCATGAACACTGAAGCTTTCTTT
TRBJ1-1,TRBD1,TRBV12-3/TRBV12-4,many,CASRDRMNTEAFF,TGTGCCAGCCGGGACAGGATGAACACTGAAGCTTTCTTT
TRBJ2-2,TRBD2,TRBV6-1,many,CASRASGNTGELFF,TGTGCCAGCAGAGCTAGCGGAAACACCGGGGAGCTGTTTTTT
TRBJ2-5,TRBD2,TRBV11-2,many,CASSFRSSGALHVTQYF,TGTGCCAGCAGCTTCCGCTCGAGCGGGGCCCTCCATGTGACCCAGTACTTC
TRBJ2-2,-,TRBV13,many,CASSSSYPFGSGELFF,TGTGCCAGCAGCTCATCGTATCCTTTTGGCTCCGGGGAGCTGTTTTTT
TRBJ2-1,-,TRBV9,-,CASSVRSVTYNEQFF,TGTGCCAGCAGCGTACGAAGCGTAACCTACAATGAGCAGTTCTTC
TRBJ2-1,TRBD2,TRBV20-1,-,CSARVRRRTSGRPSYNEQFF,TGCAGTGCTAGAGTTCGTCGTCGGACTAGCGGGAGGCCCTCCTACAATGAGCAGTTCTTC
TRBJ1-1,-,TRBV20-1,few,CSGKDIQRGTEAFF,TGCAGTGGAAAGGACATACAACGAGGCACTGAAGCTTTCTTT
TRBJ2-3,-,TRBV7-9,few,CASSGQDQQGAFSGILTDTQYF,TGTGCCAGCAGCGGACAAGACCAACAGGGGGCTTTTAGCGGGATTCTCACAGATACGCAGTATTTT
TRBJ2-3,-,TRBV7-9,-,CASSFPGVADTSDTQYF,TGTGCCAGCAGCTTTCCGGGGGTAGCGGACACGTCAGATACGCAGTATTTT
TRBJ1-1,-,TRBV7-9,many,CASSLVSVVNTEAFF,TGTGCCAGCAGCTTAGTATCAGTCGTGAACACTGAAGCTTTCTTT
TRBJ1-5,TRBD1,TRBV6-1,many,CASRRSGGNQPQHF,TGTGCCAGCAGGCGTTCAGGGGGTAATCAGCCCCAGCATTTT
TRBJ1-1,-,TRBV2,-,CAIRSSTGSTEAFF,TGTGCCATCAGAAGTTCTACAGGGAGCACTGAAGCTTTCTTT
TRBJ2-7,-,TRBV28,many,CASSLQGNIPEQYF,TGTGCCAGCAGTTTACAAGGAAATATTCCCGAGCAGTACTTC
TRBJ2-1,-,TRBV6-1,many,CASNSYSYNEQFF,TGTGCCAGCAATTCATATTCCTACAATGAGCAGTTCTTC
TRBJ2-3,-,TRBV6-2/TRBV6-3,many,CASSKAGPDTQYF,TGTGCCAGCAGTAAGGCGGGGCCAGATACGCAGTATTTT
TRBJ2-2,-,TRBV18,-,CASSPMAGLGELFF,TGTGCCAGCTCACCAATGGCAGGGCTCGGGGAGCTGTTTTTT
TRBJ2-1,-,TRBV11-3,few,CASSLESLNYNEQFF,TGTGCCAGCAGCTTAGAGAGCTTAAACTACAATGAGCAGTTCTTC
TRBJ1-5,-,TRBV2,once,CVSRRDPGGYSNQPQHF,TGTGTCAGCAGGCGGGACCCCGGGGGCTATAGCAATCAGCCCCAGCATTTT
TRBJ1-1,TRBD1,TRBV5-1,many,CASSWGTGRNTEAFF,TGCGCCAGCAGCTGGGGGACAGGCCGGAACACTGAAGCTTTCTTT
TRBJ2-3,-,TRBV2,many,CASNSGQVRTDTQYF,TGTGCCAGCAATTCGGGGCAGGTCCGCACAGATACGCAGTATTTT
TRBJ2-7,TRBD2,TRBV5-8,-,CASSLPDEPGLAGEIYEQYF,TGTGCCAGCAGCTTACCGGACGAACCGGGACTAGCGGGAGAAATCTACGAGCAGTACTTC
TRBJ2-7,-,TRBV6-1,-,CASSAPTATYEQYF,TGTGCCAGCAGCGCCCCGACTGCGACCTACGAGCAGTACTTC
TRBJ2-3,-,TRBV19,many,CASSTGATDTQYF,TGTGCCAGTAGTACGGGGGCCACAGATACGCAGTATTTT
TRBJ2-5,TRBD2,TRBV5-1,few,CASSAELAKQETQYF,TGCGCCAGCAGCGCCGAACTAGCGAAGCAAGAGACCCAGTACTTC
TRBJ2-7,-,TRBV5-6,-,CASSLWDKNYEQYF,TGTGCCAGCAGCTTATGGGACAAAAACTACGAGCAGTACTTC
TRBJ2-7,TRBD2,TRBV27,many,CASSLTSGINYEQYF,TGTGCCAGCAGCCTGACTAGCGGGATCAACTACGAGCAGTACTTC
TRBJ2-6,-,TRBV11-2,-,CASSGQLKSSGANVLTF,TGTGCCAGCAGCGGACAGCTGAAAAGCTCTGGGGCCAACGTCCTGACTTTC
TRBJ2-7,-,TRBV20-1,many,CSASFARLGEQYF,TGCAGTGCTAGTTTCGCCCGGTTGGGTGAGCAGTACTTC
TRBJ2-3,TRBD1,TRBV13,few,CASSLYPRTGITDTQYF,TGTGCCAGCAGCTTATACCCAAGGACAGGGATCACAGATACGCAGTATTTT
TRBJ2-5,-,TRBV11-2,many,CASSRQRGLETQYF,TGTGCCAGCAGCCGCCAGAGGGGTTTAGAGACCCAGTACTTC
TRBJ1-2,TRBD1,TRBV6-6,many,CASSYSGQGDGYTF,TGTGCCAGCAGTTACTCCGGACAGGGGGACGGCTACACCTTC
TRBJ1-5,-,TRBV20-1,few,CSARWGQPQHF,TGCAGTGCTAGGTGGGGTCAGCCCCAGCATTTT
TRBJ2-5,-,TRBV11-3,many,CASKGRGPPYQETQYF,TGTGCCAGCAAGGGGCGGGGGCCCCCCTATCAAGAGACCCAGTACTTC
TRBJ2-2,TRBD2,TRBV27,many,CASSLGGGLNTGELFF,TGTGCCAGCAGTTTAGGCGGGGGGCTCAACACCGGGGAGCTGTTTTTT
TRBJ2-7,-,TRBV25-1,many,CASSEYRASEQYF,TGTGCCAGCAGTGAATATCGGGCCAGCGAGCAGTACTTC
TRBJ2-1,TRBD2,TRBV7-6,-,CASSLDPGLAGGPSEQFF,TGTGCCAGCAGCTTAGATCCGGGGCTAGCGGGGGGGCCGAGTGAGCAGTTCTTC
TRBJ1-1,-,TRBV30,few,CAWAGDVQWNTEAFF,TGTGCCTGGGCGGGGGACGTCCAATGGAACACTGAAGCTTTCTTT
TRBJ2-5,TRBD2,TRBV6-1,many,CASRRTSGPQETQYF,TGTGCCAGCAGAAGGACTAGCGGGCCTCAAGAGACCCAGTACTTC
TRBJ1-5,TRBD1,TRBV19,many,CASIRTGRNQPQHF,TGTGCCAGTATTCGGACAGGTCGCAATCAGCCCCAGCATTTT
TRBJ2-1,TRBD2,TRBV4-2,few,CASSQDGGLAGAFGNEQFF,TGTGCCAGCAGCCAAGATGGGGGACTAGCGGGAGCATTTGGCAATGAGCAGTTCTTC
TRBJ1-1,-,TRBV2,many,CASSEVENTEAFF,TGTGCCAGCAGTGAGGTAGAGAACACTGAAGCTTTCTTT
TRBJ2-7,TRBD2,TRBV3-1,-,CASSQGAASGTSYEQYF,TGTGCCAGCAGCCAAGGGGCGGCTAGCGGGACCTCCTACGAGCAGTACTTC
TRBJ2-3,TRBD2,TRBV2,many,CASSEGLAGGGTDTQYF,TGTGCCAGCAGTGAAGGACTAGCGGGGGGTGGGACAGATACGCAGTATTTT
TRBJ2-3,-,TRBV2,many,CASSGFSPGDTQYF,TGTGCCAGCAGTGGGTTCTCCCCTGGGGATACGCAGTATTTT
TRBJ2-3,TRBD1,TRBV5-1,few,CASNRQGPDTQYF,TGCGCCAGCAACCGACAGGGGCCAGATACGCAGTATTTT
TRBJ1-2,TRBD1,TRBV5-1,many,CASSPGQDNYGYTF,TGCGCCAGCAGCCCGGGACAGGACAACTATGGCTACACCTTC
TRBJ2-1,TRBD1,TRBV6-1,few,CASRRDSGYNEQFF,TGTGCCAGCAGAAGGGACAGCGGCTACAATGAGCAGTTCTTC
TRBJ1-6,-,TRBV6-1,many,CASRRTVSYNSPLHF,TGTGCCAGCAGGCGGACAGTCTCCTATAATTCACCCCTCCACTTT